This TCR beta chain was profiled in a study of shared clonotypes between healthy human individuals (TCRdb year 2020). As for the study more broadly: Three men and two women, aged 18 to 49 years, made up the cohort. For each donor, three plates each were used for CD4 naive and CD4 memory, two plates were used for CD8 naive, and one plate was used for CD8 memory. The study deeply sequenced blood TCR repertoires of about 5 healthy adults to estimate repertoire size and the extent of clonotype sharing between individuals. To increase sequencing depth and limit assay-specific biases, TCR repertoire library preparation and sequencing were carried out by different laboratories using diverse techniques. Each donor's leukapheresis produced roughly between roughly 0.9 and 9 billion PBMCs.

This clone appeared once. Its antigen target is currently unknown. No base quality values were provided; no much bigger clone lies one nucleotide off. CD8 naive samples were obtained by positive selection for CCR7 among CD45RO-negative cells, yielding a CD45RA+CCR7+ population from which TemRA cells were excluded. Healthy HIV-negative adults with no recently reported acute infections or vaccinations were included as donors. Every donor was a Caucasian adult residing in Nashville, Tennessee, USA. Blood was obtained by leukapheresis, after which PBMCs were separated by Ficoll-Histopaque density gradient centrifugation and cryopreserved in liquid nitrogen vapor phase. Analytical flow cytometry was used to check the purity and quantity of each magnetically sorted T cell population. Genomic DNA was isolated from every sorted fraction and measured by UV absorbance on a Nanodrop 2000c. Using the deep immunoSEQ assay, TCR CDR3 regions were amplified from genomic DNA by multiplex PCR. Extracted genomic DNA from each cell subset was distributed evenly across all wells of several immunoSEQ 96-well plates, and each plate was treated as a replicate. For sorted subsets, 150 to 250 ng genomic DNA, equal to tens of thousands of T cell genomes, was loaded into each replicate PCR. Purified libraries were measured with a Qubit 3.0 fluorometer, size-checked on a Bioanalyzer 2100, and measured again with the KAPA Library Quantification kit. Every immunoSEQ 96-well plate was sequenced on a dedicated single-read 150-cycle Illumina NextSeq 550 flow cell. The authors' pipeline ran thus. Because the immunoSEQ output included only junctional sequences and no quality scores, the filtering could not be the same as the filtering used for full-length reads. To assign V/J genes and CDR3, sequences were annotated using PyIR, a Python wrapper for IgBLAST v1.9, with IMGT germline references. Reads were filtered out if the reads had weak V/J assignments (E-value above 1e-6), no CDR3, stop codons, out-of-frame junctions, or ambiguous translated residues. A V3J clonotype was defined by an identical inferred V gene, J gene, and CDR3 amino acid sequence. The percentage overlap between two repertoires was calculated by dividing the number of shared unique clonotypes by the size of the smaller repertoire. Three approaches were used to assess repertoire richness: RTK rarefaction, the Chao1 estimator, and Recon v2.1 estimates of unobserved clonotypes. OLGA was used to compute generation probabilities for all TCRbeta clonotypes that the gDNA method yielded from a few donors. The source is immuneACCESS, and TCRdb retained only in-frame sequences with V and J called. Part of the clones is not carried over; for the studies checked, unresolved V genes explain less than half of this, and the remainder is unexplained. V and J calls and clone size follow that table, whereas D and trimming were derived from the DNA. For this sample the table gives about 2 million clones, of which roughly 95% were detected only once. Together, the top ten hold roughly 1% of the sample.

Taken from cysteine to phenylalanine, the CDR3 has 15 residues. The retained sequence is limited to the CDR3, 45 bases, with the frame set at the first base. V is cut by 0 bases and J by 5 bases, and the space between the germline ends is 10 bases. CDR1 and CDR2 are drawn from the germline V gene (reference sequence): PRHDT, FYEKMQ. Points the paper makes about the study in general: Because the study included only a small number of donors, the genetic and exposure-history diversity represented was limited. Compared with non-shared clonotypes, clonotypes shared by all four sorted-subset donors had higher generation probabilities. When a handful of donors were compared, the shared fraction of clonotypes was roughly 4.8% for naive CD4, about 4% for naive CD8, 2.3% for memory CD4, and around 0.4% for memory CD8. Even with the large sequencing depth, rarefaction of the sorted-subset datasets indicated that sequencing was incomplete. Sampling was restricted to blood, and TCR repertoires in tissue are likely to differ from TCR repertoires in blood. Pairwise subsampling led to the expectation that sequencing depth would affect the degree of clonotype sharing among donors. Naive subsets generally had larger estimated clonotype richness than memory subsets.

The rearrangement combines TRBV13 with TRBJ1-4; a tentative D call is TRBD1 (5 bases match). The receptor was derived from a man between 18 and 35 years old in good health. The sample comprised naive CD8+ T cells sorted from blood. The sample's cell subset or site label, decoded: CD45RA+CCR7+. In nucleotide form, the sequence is TGTGCCAGCAGCTTAGGGGGGGTACTCAATGAAAAACTGTTTTTT. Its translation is CASSLGGVLNEKLFF.